The rows below give T cell receptor beta chains drawn from one sample of a study of blood T cells in healthy people across ages. Each CDR3 protein gets one entry after TCRdb re-called the 5' RACE reads with MiXCR. The sample has about a million distinct CDR3 sequences, around 48% seen once. What was sequenced was blood. The receptors originated from a man under 40 in good health. Each CDR3 is given with its conserved first and last residue. D genes are given only for firm matches. Rows give clone size only sometimes, using once, few, many, or a class for an expanded clone.

j_gene: TRBJ2-3; abundance: NA; v_gene: TRBV27; d_gene: NA; CDR3aa: CASLLRNTQYF; CDR3nt: TGTGCCAGCCTCCTTAGGAATACGCAGTATTTT
j_gene: TRBJ1-2; abundance: NA; v_gene: TRBV5-1; d_gene: NA; CDR3aa: CASGLPSRDYGYTF; CDR3nt: TGCGCCAGCGGGTTACCCTCGAGGGACTATGGCTACACCTTC
j_gene: TRBJ1-1; abundance: few; v_gene: TRBV7-9; d_gene: NA; CDR3aa: CASTPGDIRTEAFF; CDR3nt: TGTGCCAGCACCCCCGGAGACATCCGCACTGAAGCTTTCTTT
j_gene: TRBJ2-4; abundance: many; v_gene: TRBV7-2; d_gene: NA; CDR3aa: CASSLQGSKNIQYF; CDR3nt: TGTGCCAGCAGTTTGCAGGGCTCAAAAAACATTCAGTACTTC
j_gene: TRBJ1-1; abundance: few; v_gene: TRBV6-6; d_gene: NA; CDR3aa: CASSPPGTFEAFF; CDR3nt: TGTGCCAGCAGCCCCCCGGGCACGTTTGAAGCTTTCTTT
j_gene: TRBJ2-1; abundance: NA; v_gene: TRBV7-2; d_gene: NA; CDR3aa: CACSRETGRNEQFF; CDR3nt: TGTGCCTGCAGCCGAGAGACAGGTCGCAATGAGCAGTTCTTC
j_gene: TRBJ1-1; abundance: NA; v_gene: TRBV29-1; d_gene: TRBD1; CDR3aa: CSVSDVGRLTGVGTEAFF; CDR3nt: TGCAGCGTTTCGGACGTCGGAAGATTGACAGGGGTGGGCACTGAAGCTTTCTTT
j_gene: TRBJ2-7; abundance: few; v_gene: TRBV12-3/TRBV12-4; d_gene: NA; CDR3aa: CASSLRGRNYEQYF; CDR3nt: TGTGCCAGCAGTTTGAGGGGACGCAACTACGAGCAGTACTTC
j_gene: TRBJ2-1; abundance: NA; v_gene: TRBV20-1; d_gene: TRBD2; CDR3aa: CSAHDLAGVYNEQFF; CDR3nt: TGCAGTGCTCATGACCTAGCGGGGGTTTACAATGAGCAGTTCTTC
j_gene: TRBJ2-3; abundance: NA; v_gene: TRBV20-1; d_gene: TRBD2; CDR3aa: CSASGLAGSRDTQYF; CDR3nt: TGCAGTGCTAGTGGACTAGCGGGGTCTAGAGATACGCAGTATTTT
j_gene: TRBJ1-5; abundance: NA; v_gene: TRBV4-1; d_gene: NA; CDR3aa: CASSPQSGSSNQPQHF; CDR3nt: TGCGCCAGCAGCCCCCAGAGTGGGAGCTCGAATCAGCCCCAGCATTTT
j_gene: TRBJ2-7; abundance: few; v_gene: TRBV12-3/TRBV12-4; d_gene: NA; CDR3aa: CASSRQGTNEQYF; CDR3nt: TGTGCCAGCAGTCGACAGGGGACTAACGAGCAGTACTTC
j_gene: TRBJ2-7; abundance: NA; v_gene: TRBV20-1; d_gene: TRBD2; CDR3aa: CSARDRGTSGVRGYEQYF; CDR3nt: TGCAGTGCTAGAGATCGAGGGACTAGCGGGGTCAGAGGCTACGAGCAGTACTTC
j_gene: TRBJ2-3; abundance: once; v_gene: TRBV15; d_gene: NA; CDR3aa: CATSRDRESGSTDTQYF; CDR3nt: TGTGCCACCAGCAGAGATCGGGAGTCTGGAAGCACAGATACGCAGTATTTT
j_gene: TRBJ1-2; abundance: few; v_gene: TRBV7-2; d_gene: NA; CDR3aa: CASSPLGALNYGYTF; CDR3nt: TGTGCCAGCAGCCCTCTCGGGGCTTTAAACTATGGCTACACCTTC
j_gene: TRBJ2-7; abundance: many; v_gene: TRBV3-1; d_gene: TRBD1; CDR3aa: CASSQGQGYEQYF; CDR3nt: TGCGCCAGCAGCCAGGGACAGGGCTACGAGCAGTACTTC
j_gene: TRBJ2-1; abundance: NA; v_gene: TRBV7-9; d_gene: NA; CDR3aa: CASSGILIAQAYNEQFF; CDR3nt: TGTGCCAGCAGCGGGATCCTGATAGCACAGGCCTACAATGAGCAGTTCTTC
j_gene: TRBJ2-1; abundance: NA; v_gene: TRBV28; d_gene: NA; CDR3aa: CASSSETGDPVGYNEQFF; CDR3nt: TGTGCCAGCAGTTCCGAAACCGGGGACCCGGTTGGGTACAATGAGCAGTTCTTC
j_gene: TRBJ1-2; abundance: NA; v_gene: TRBV6-1; d_gene: NA; CDR3aa: CASSEGPGHTF; CDR3nt: TGTGCCAGCAGTGAGGGTCCCGGGCACACCTTC
j_gene: TRBJ1-1; abundance: NA; v_gene: TRBV20-1; d_gene: NA; CDR3aa: CSASEPSGAGTEAFF; CDR3nt: TGCAGTGCTAGTGAGCCCTCGGGGGCTGGCACTGAAGCTTTCTTT
j_gene: TRBJ2-7; abundance: NA; v_gene: TRBV6-2/TRBV6-3; d_gene: TRBD2; CDR3aa: CATAGTSGNYEQYF; CDR3nt: TGTGCCACCGCCGGGACTAGCGGAAACTACGAGCAGTACTTC
j_gene: TRBJ2-7; abundance: few; v_gene: TRBV6-6; d_gene: NA; CDR3aa: CASSGGGNEQYF; CDR3nt: TGTGCCAGCAGTGGGGGCGGGAACGAGCAGTACTTC
j_gene: TRBJ1-1; abundance: NA; v_gene: TRBV6-2/TRBV6-3; d_gene: NA; CDR3aa: CASSYPIRDPPEAFF; CDR3nt: TGTGCCAGCAGTTACCCTATTAGGGACCCACCTGAAGCTTTCTTT
j_gene: TRBJ2-4; abundance: NA; v_gene: TRBV4-2; d_gene: TRBD1; CDR3aa: CASSQEVRDRGNIQYF; CDR3nt: TGTGCCAGCAGCCAAGAAGTACGGGACAGGGGGAACATTCAGTACTTC
j_gene: TRBJ2-7; abundance: few; v_gene: TRBV20-1; d_gene: NA; CDR3aa: CSANPVFYEQYF; CDR3nt: TGCAGTGCTAATCCTGTTTTCTACGAGCAGTACTTC
j_gene: TRBJ2-7; abundance: NA; v_gene: TRBV7-9; d_gene: TRBD2; CDR3aa: CASSPEGLDNEQYF; CDR3nt: TGTGCCAGCAGCCCCGAGGGACTAGACAATGAGCAGTACTTC
j_gene: TRBJ1-2; abundance: NA; v_gene: TRBV20-1; d_gene: NA; CDR3aa: CSARDRGRGSGYTF; CDR3nt: TGCAGTGCTAGAGATCGGGGTAGGGGAAGTGGCTACACCTTC
j_gene: TRBJ1-2; abundance: few; v_gene: TRBV30; d_gene: NA; CDR3aa: CAWSRGNYGYTF; CDR3nt: TGTGCCTGGAGTCGGGGGAACTATGGCTACACCTTC
j_gene: TRBJ2-3; abundance: NA; v_gene: TRBV12-3/TRBV12-4; d_gene: NA; CDR3aa: CASSRSTEEVREQCLYTDTQYF; CDR3nt: TGTGCCAGCAGCCGCTCGACGGAAGAAGTACGGGAGCAGTGTCTCTACACAGATACGCAGTATTTT
j_gene: TRBJ2-5; abundance: NA; v_gene: TRBV6-5; d_gene: NA; CDR3aa: CASSYSGAGTQYF; CDR3nt: TGTGCCAGCAGTTACTCTGGGGCAGGGACCCAGTACTTC
j_gene: TRBJ2-7; abundance: NA; v_gene: TRBV4-1; d_gene: NA; CDR3aa: CASSPHGGARSYEQYF; CDR3nt: TGCGCCAGCAGCCCTCACGGTGGGGCAAGATCCTACGAGCAGTACTTC
j_gene: TRBJ1-5; abundance: few; v_gene: TRBV20-1; d_gene: TRBD1; CDR3aa: CSARGQALNQPQHF; CDR3nt: TGCAGTGCAAGAGGACAGGCGCTCAATCAGCCCCAGCATTTT
j_gene: TRBJ2-7; abundance: once; v_gene: TRBV27; d_gene: NA; CDR3aa: CASRTSNPFSYEQYF; CDR3nt: TGTGCCAGCAGGACATCCAATCCCTTCTCCTACGAGCAGTACTTC
j_gene: TRBJ2-7; abundance: few; v_gene: TRBV20-1; d_gene: TRBD1; CDR3aa: CSGTGNYEQYF; CDR3nt: TGCAGTGGGACAGGGAATTACGAGCAGTACTTC
j_gene: TRBJ2-7; abundance: NA; v_gene: TRBV10-3; d_gene: TRBD1; CDR3aa: CAIKGQGACEQYF; CDR3nt: TGTGCCATCAAGGGACAGGGGGCGTGCGAGCAGTACTTC
j_gene: TRBJ1-1; abundance: many; v_gene: TRBV6-5; d_gene: NA; CDR3aa: CASSYSRNTEAFF; CDR3nt: TGTGCCAGCAGTTACTCGCGGAACACTGAAGCTTTCTTT
j_gene: TRBJ2-7; abundance: NA; v_gene: TRBV4-1; d_gene: NA; CDR3aa: CASSQVQMPYEQYF; CDR3nt: TGCGCCAGCAGCCAAGTACAGATGCCCTACGAGCAGTACTTC
j_gene: TRBJ2-7; abundance: few; v_gene: TRBV4-2; d_gene: TRBD1; CDR3aa: CASSQDHGDRSYEQYF; CDR3nt: TGTGCCAGCAGCCAAGATCACGGGGACAGATCCTACGAGCAGTACTTC
j_gene: TRBJ1-3; abundance: NA; v_gene: TRBV2; d_gene: NA; CDR3aa: CASSLDHSGNTIYF; CDR3nt: TGTGCCAGCAGCCTAGATCACTCTGGAAACACCATATATTTT
j_gene: TRBJ2-7; abundance: few; v_gene: TRBV28; d_gene: TRBD2; CDR3aa: CASSLGGGLSYEQYF; CDR3nt: TGTGCCAGCAGCTTAGGCGGGGGACTAAGCTACGAGCAGTACTTC
j_gene: TRBJ2-7; abundance: NA; v_gene: TRBV14; d_gene: TRBD1; CDR3aa: CAGSPDRVDTCEQYF; CDR3nt: TGTGCCGGCAGCCCGGACAGGGTCGATACCTGCGAGCAGTACTTC
j_gene: TRBJ2-1; abundance: NA; v_gene: TRBV11-2; d_gene: NA; CDR3aa: CASSLGVQFRNEQFF; CDR3nt: TGTGCCAGCAGCCTCGGTGTGCAGTTTCGGAATGAGCAGTTCTTC
j_gene: TRBJ2-1; abundance: few; v_gene: TRBV24-1; d_gene: NA; CDR3aa: CATSDQHGALFNEQFF; CDR3nt: TGTGCCACCAGTGACCAACACGGGGCCCTCTTCAATGAGCAGTTCTTC
j_gene: TRBJ1-5; abundance: NA; v_gene: TRBV7-9; d_gene: NA; CDR3aa: CASSLDGAGRDRPQHF; CDR3nt: TGTGCCAGCAGCTTAGACGGAGCAGGGAGGGATCGGCCCCAGCATTTT
j_gene: TRBJ2-2; abundance: few; v_gene: TRBV12-3/TRBV12-4; d_gene: NA; CDR3aa: CASSAYTRQTGELFF; CDR3nt: TGTGCCAGCAGTGCTTACACACGACAGACCGGGGAGCTGTTTTTT
j_gene: TRBJ2-7; abundance: NA; v_gene: TRBV4-2; d_gene: NA; CDR3aa: CASSQEDGSGYEQYF; CDR3nt: TGTGCCAGCAGCCAAGAGGACGGGAGTGGCTACGAGCAGTACTTC
j_gene: TRBJ2-5; abundance: few; v_gene: TRBV12-3/TRBV12-4; d_gene: NA; CDR3aa: CASSLGAPETQYF; CDR3nt: TGTGCCAGCAGTTTAGGTGCACCGGAGACCCAGTACTTC
j_gene: TRBJ2-3; abundance: few; v_gene: TRBV27; d_gene: NA; CDR3aa: CASLEGGRKTDTQYF; CDR3nt: TGTGCCAGCCTAGAGGGGGGGCGGAAAACAGATACGCAGTATTTT
j_gene: TRBJ2-3; abundance: few; v_gene: TRBV4-1; d_gene: NA; CDR3aa: CASSQVGLLDTQYF; CDR3nt: TGCGCCAGCAGCCAAGTGGGGCTGTTAGATACGCAGTATTTT